This T cell receptor beta chain was retrieved from a study of blood T cell repertoires in COVID-19. Turning to the study itself: Whether acute or convalescent, the COVID-19 samples came from the United States, Italy and Spain.

Methods used by the authors: From reference gene primer amplification, estimates of nucleated cell counts were derived. Clones were sequenced by immunoSEQ multiplex PCR, and TCRdb holds only the in-frame ones, with some missing. The DNA was the basis for D and trimming; V, J and clone size are from that table. The sample includes 110,000 or so clones, around 87% seen only once; the top ten take 6.5% to 8.5%. There are 15 residues in the CDR3. From germline, CDR1 is KGHSH and CDR2 LQKENI. V was cut by 6 bases and J by 3 bases, with 18 bases left in between. The V and J genes are TRBV18 and TRBJ2-7; D gene uncertain. Specimen: peripheral blood. The receptor's source is a human donor in a cohort sampled during active COVID-19. CDR3 coding DNA: TGTGCCAGCTCGCAAATGAGTGGGTCGGGCTACGAGCAGTACTTC. This encodes CASSQMSGSGYEQYF.